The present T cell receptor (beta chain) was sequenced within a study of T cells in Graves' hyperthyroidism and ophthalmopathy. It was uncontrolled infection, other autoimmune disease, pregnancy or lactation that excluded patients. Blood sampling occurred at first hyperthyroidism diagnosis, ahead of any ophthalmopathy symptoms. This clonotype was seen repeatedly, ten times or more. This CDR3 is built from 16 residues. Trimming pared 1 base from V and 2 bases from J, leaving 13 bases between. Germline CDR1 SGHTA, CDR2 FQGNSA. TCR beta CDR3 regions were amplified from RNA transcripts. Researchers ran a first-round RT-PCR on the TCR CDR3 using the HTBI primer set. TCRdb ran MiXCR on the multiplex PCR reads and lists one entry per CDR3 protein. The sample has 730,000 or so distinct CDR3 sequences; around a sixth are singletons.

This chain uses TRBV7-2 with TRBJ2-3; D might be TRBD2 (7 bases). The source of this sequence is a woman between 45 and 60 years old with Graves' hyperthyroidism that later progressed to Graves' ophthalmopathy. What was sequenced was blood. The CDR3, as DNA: TGTGCCAGCAGCTTAGTCGCGGGGGCAGTCACAGATACGCAGTATTTT. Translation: CASSLVAGAVTDTQYF.